A selection of T cell receptor beta chains follows, all from one sample in a study of cytomegalovirus exposure and HLA in healthy donors. Profiling relied on immunoSEQ multiplex PCR, and the TCRdb table lists in-frame clones only, not all of them. The table includes 130,000 or so clones, over 60% detected once. The sample consisted of PBMCs. These receptors were taken from a female donor in good health and CMV-seropositive. Both conserved end residues are part of each CDR3. Each record gives: J gene, D gene, clone size, V gene, CDR3 protein, CDR3 DNA. A D gene is named only where the DNA matches it firmly. Size is stated for part of the rows, as once, few or many counts, or as a class when the clone is expanded.

>TRBJ2-5|.|.|TRBV5-4
CASSLPGEETQYF
TGTGCCAGCAGCTTGCCGGGGGAGGAGACCCAGTACTTC
>TRBJ2-1|TRBD2|few|TRBV12-5
CASGSLGTSGTFGYNEQFF
TGTGCTAGTGGTTCTCTCGGGACTAGCGGAACTTTTGGTTACAATGAGCAGTTCTTC
>TRBJ2-7|.|.|TRBV11-2
CASSPTGESLAYEQYF
TGTGCCAGCAGCCCGACAGGAGAAAGCTTGGCCTACGAGCAGTACTTC
>TRBJ2-7|.|.|TRBV19
CASRFGGQPPYEQYF
TGTGCCAGTCGTTTTGGGGGCCAACCCCCCTACGAGCAGTACTTC
>TRBJ1-2|.|.|TRBV20-1
CSARGLGTYTF
TGCAGTGCCAGGGGCTTAGGGACCTACACCTTC
>TRBJ1-4|.|.|TRBV11-1
CASSFQMQGEKLFF
TGTGCCAGCAGCTTCCAGATGCAGGGTGAAAAACTGTTTTTT
>TRBJ2-2|.|.|TRBV5-1
CASSLAQPGPGELFF
TGCGCCAGCAGCTTGGCGCAGCCAGGTCCCGGGGAGCTGTTTTTT
>TRBJ1-2|.|few|TRBV7-2
CASSPAGGNYGYTF
TGTGCCAGCAGCCCCGCGGGGGGTAACTATGGCTACACCTTC
>TRBJ2-7|.|.|TRBV5-4
CASSLGTTDYEQYF
TGTGCCAGCAGCTTGGGGACTACGGACTACGAGCAGTACTTC
>TRBJ2-7|TRBD1|.|TRBV5-4
CASSTGQGGHEQYF
TGTGCCAGCAGCACCGGACAGGGGGGCCACGAGCAGTACTTC
>TRBJ2-3|TRBD2|.|TRBV5-1
CASSLTSGPLTDTQYF
TGCGCCAGCAGCTTGACTAGCGGGCCCCTCACAGATACGCAGTATTTT
>TRBJ2-5|TRBD1|few|TRBV30
CAWSGQGQGGETQYF
TGTGCCTGGAGTGGGCAGGGACAGGGGGGCGAGACCCAGTACTTC
>TRBJ2-1|TRBD2|.|TRBV19
CASSIAATRLAGDYNEQFF
TGTGCCAGTAGTATTGCCGCAACGCGACTAGCGGGAGATTACAATGAGCAGTTCTTC
>TRBJ2-1|TRBD2|.|TRBV10-2
CASSEGVAGGREQFF
TGCGCCAGCAGTGAAGGGGTAGCGGGGGGACGTGAGCAGTTCTTC
>TRBJ2-3|.|few|TRBV2
CASQGDFLSTDTQYF
TGTGCCAGTCAGGGGGACTTTTTGAGCACAGATACGCAGTATTTT
>TRBJ2-3|TRBD2|.|TRBV2
CASSSAGVTDTQYF
TGTGCCAGCAGTTCCGCGGGGGTTACAGATACGCAGTATTTT
>TRBJ1-2|.|.|TRBV19
CASSPWGVDGYGYTF
TGTGCCAGTAGTCCCTGGGGAGTTGATGGGTATGGCTACACCTTC
>TRBJ2-5|.|.|TRBV4-2
CASSQGPGAQQETQYF
TGTGCCAGCAGCCAAGGGCCAGGGGCCCAACAAGAGACCCAGTACTTC
>TRBJ2-7|.|.|TRBV29-1
CSVQDNSYEQYF
TGCAGCGTTCAAGACAACTCCTACGAGCAGTACTTC
>TRBJ1-1|.|.|TRBV2
CASSGGGFGTEAFF
TGTGCCAGCAGTGGGGGGGGTTTTGGTACTGAAGCTTTCTTT
>TRBJ1-4|TRBD1|.|TRBV4-1
CASSQDTTGGIGEKLFF
TGCGCCAGCAGCCAAGATACCACAGGGGGCATTGGTGAAAAACTGTTTTTT
>TRBJ2-7|TRBD1|.|TRBV13
CASSAPYPTGGYYEQYF
TGTGCCAGCAGCGCCCCCTATCCGACAGGGGGCTACTACGAGCAGTACTTC
>TRBJ2-4|TRBD2|.|TRBV9
CASSALAGVGKNIQYF
TGTGCCAGCAGCGCACTAGCGGGAGTGGGAAAAAACATTCAGTACTTC
>TRBJ2-7|.|.|TRBV5-1
CASSLASNSYLGEQYF
TGCGCCAGCAGCTTGGCCTCGAACAGTTATCTCGGCGAGCAGTACTTC
>TRBJ1-1|.|.|TRBV18
CASSHNEGRVNTEAFF
TGTGCCAGCTCACACAACGAAGGGCGGGTGAACACTGAAGCTTTCTTT
>TRBJ2-1|TRBD2|few|TRBV27
CASRGLAGGAYNEQFF
TGTGCCAGCAGGGGACTAGCGGGAGGGGCCTACAATGAGCAGTTCTTC
>TRBJ2-4|TRBD1|.|TRBV18
CASSPLKGQGPKNIQYF
TGTGCCAGCTCACCACTAAAGGGACAGGGTCCCAAAAACATTCAGTACTTC
>TRBJ1-6|TRBD1|.|TRBV2
CASRGQGPSPLHF
TGTGCCAGCAGGGGACAGGGGCCTTCACCCCTCCACTTT
>TRBJ2-7|.|.|TRBV2
CASNEGGVEQYF
TGTGCCAGCAACGAGGGAGGAGTCGAGCAGTACTTC
>TRBJ2-7|TRBD2|.|TRBV4-1
CASSQESAGGSYEQYF
TGCGCCAGCAGCCAAGAGTCAGCGGGAGGATCCTACGAGCAGTACTTC
>TRBJ2-7|.|.|TRBV5-1
CASSPGVTGRYEQYF
TGCGCCAGCAGCCCTGGTGTGACAGGAAGATACGAGCAGTACTTC
>TRBJ2-5|.|.|TRBV7-9
CASSPMETQYF
TGTGCCAGCAGCCCAATGGAGACCCAGTACTTC
>TRBJ2-7|TRBD2|.|TRBV11-2
CASSLAPGLAYEQYF
TGTGCCAGCAGCTTAGCGCCGGGACTAGCCTACGAGCAGTACTTC
>TRBJ1-5|.|once|TRBV30
CAWSVPTGRNQPQHF
TGTGCCTGGAGTGTTCCCACAGGGCGCAATCAGCCCCAGCATTTT
>TRBJ2-5|.|.|TRBV11-2
CASSGTLGVAETQYF
TGTGCCAGCAGCGGTACTTTAGGGGTCGCAGAGACCCAGTACTTC
>TRBJ2-7|TRBD1|.|TRBV7-3
CASSLTPRDRSYEQYF
TGTGCCAGCAGCCTTACGCCCCGGGACAGGTCCTACGAGCAGTACTTC
>TRBJ2-3|.|.|TRBV5-1
CASSLGRGTDTQYF
TGCGCCAGCAGCTTGGGGCGGGGCACAGATACGCAGTATTTT
>TRBJ2-5|.|.|TRBV18
CASSPSGQGETQYF
TGTGCCAGCTCACCCTCAGGGCAGGGGGAGACCCAGTACTTC
>TRBJ2-2|.|.|TRBV6-6
CASNGQSDSGELFF
TGTGCCAGCAATGGACAGAGCGACTCCGGGGAGCTGTTTTTT
>TRBJ1-6|TRBD1|.|TRBV19
CASSMSTGGNSPLHF
TGTGCCAGTAGTATGTCGACAGGGGGAAATTCACCCCTCCACTTT
>TRBJ2-4|TRBD1|.|TRBV19
CASSRTGGNIQYF
TGTGCCAGTAGTCGGACAGGAGGAAACATTCAGTACTTC
>TRBJ1-4|TRBD1|.|TRBV6-1
CASSERGQEGEKLFF
TGTGCCAGCAGTGAAAGGGGACAGGAAGGTGAAAAACTGTTTTTT
>TRBJ1-1|.|.|TRBV9
CASSGSGQLNTEAFF
TGTGCCAGCAGCGGCTCAGGACAGCTGAACACTGAAGCTTTCTTT
>TRBJ1-4|.|few|TRBV28
CASSLFQGTNEKLFF
TGTGCCAGCAGTTTATTTCAGGGGACTAATGAAAAACTGTTTTTT
>TRBJ2-5|TRBD2|.|TRBV6-6
CASSVGTSAQETQYF
TGTGCCAGCAGCGTGGGGACTAGCGCCCAAGAGACCCAGTACTTC
>TRBJ2-7|TRBD2|.|TRBV2
CASSGLAGLSYEQYF
TGTGCCAGCAGTGGACTAGCGGGCCTATCCTACGAGCAGTACTTC
>TRBJ1-4|TRBD1|few|TRBV28
CASSPDRGLYEKLFF
TGTGCCAGCAGTCCCGACAGGGGGCTTTACGAAAAACTGTTTTTT